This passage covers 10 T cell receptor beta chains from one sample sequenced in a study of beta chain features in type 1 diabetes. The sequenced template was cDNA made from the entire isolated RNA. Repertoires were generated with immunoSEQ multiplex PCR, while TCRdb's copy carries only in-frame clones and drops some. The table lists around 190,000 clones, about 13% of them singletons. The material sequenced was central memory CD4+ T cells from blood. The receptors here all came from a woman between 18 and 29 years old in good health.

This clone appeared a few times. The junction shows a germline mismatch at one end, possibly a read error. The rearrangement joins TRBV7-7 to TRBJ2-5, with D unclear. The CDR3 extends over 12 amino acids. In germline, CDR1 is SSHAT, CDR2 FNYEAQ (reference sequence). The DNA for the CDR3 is TGTGCTAGCAGCCAAATGCAAGAGACCCAGTACTTC. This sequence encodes CASSQMQETQYF.

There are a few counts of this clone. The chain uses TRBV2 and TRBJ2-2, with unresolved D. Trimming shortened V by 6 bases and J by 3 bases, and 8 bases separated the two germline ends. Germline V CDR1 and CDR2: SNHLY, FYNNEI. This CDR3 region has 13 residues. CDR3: CASRASYTGELFF. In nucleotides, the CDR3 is TGTGCCAGCAGAGCATCTTACACCGGGGAGCTGTTTTTT.

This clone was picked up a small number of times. This CDR3 reads CASSPELSGSYGYTF. As DNA, the CDR3 is TGTGCCAGCTCACCAGAGTTGTCAGGCAGCTATGGCTACACCTTC. This chain connects TRBV18 to TRBJ1-2; D ambiguous. Trimming left V 2 bases short and J 4 bases short, with 14 bases between. Looked up from germline, CDR1 is KGHSH and CDR2 is LQKENI. The CDR3 is made up of 15 amino acids.

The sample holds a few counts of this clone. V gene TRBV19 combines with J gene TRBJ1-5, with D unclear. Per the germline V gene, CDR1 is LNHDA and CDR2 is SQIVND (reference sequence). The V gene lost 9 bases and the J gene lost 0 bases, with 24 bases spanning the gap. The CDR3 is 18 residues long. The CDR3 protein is CASNLEGVKSHSNQPQHF. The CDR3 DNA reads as TGTGCCAGCAATCTTGAAGGAGTCAAAAGCCATAGCAATCAGCCCCAGCATTTT.

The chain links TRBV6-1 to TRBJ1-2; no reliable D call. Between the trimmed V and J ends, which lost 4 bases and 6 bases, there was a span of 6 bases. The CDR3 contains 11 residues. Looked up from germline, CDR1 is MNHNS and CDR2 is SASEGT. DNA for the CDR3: TGTGCCAGCAGTGCACATGATGGCTACACCTTC. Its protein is CASSAHDGYTF.

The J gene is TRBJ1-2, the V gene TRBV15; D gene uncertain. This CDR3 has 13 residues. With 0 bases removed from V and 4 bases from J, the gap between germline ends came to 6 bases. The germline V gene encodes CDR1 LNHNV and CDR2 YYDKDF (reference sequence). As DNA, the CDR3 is TGTGCCACCAGCAGAGATACAGCCTATGGCTACACCTTC. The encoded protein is CATSRDTAYGYTF.

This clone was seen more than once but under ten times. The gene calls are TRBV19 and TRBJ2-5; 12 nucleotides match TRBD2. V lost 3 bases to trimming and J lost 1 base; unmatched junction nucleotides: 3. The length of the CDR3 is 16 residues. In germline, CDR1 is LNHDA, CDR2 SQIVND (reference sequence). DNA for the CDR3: TGTGCCAGTAGTATCGGACTAGCGGGACGCCAAGAGACCCAGTACTTC. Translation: CASSIGLAGRQETQYF.

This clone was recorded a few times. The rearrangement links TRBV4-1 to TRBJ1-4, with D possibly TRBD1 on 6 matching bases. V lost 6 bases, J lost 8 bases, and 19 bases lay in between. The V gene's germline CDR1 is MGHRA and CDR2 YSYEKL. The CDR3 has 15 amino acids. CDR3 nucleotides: TGCGCCAGCAGTTTTACAGGGACATCGTACGAAAAACTGTTTTTT. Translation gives CASSFTGTSYEKLFF.

The CDR3 sequence: CASSLGAFHGYTF. The DNA for the CDR3 is TGTGCCAGCAGCTTAGGGGCCTTTCATGGCTACACCTTC. The chain couples TRBV7-9 to TRBJ1-2; no clear D. The CDR3 totals 13 residues. The V and J ends lost 1 base and 6 bases respectively, with 9 bases between them. Per germline, CDR1 SEHNR and CDR2 FQNEAQ (reference sequence). Combining the CDR3 with reference TRBV7-9 and TRBJ1-2 gives the whole variable domain DTGVSQNPRHKITKRGQNVTFRCDPISEHNRLYWYRQTLGQGPEFLTYFQNEAQLEKSRLLSDRFSAERPKGSFSTLEIQRTEQGDSAMYLCASSLGAFHGYTFGSGTRLTVV.

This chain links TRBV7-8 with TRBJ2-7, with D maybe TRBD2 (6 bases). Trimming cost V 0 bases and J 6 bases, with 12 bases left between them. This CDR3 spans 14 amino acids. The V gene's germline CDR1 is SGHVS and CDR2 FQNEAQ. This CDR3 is CASSLAVYGGEQYF. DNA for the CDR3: TGTGCCAGCAGCTTAGCGGTTTACGGGGGCGAGCAGTACTTC.